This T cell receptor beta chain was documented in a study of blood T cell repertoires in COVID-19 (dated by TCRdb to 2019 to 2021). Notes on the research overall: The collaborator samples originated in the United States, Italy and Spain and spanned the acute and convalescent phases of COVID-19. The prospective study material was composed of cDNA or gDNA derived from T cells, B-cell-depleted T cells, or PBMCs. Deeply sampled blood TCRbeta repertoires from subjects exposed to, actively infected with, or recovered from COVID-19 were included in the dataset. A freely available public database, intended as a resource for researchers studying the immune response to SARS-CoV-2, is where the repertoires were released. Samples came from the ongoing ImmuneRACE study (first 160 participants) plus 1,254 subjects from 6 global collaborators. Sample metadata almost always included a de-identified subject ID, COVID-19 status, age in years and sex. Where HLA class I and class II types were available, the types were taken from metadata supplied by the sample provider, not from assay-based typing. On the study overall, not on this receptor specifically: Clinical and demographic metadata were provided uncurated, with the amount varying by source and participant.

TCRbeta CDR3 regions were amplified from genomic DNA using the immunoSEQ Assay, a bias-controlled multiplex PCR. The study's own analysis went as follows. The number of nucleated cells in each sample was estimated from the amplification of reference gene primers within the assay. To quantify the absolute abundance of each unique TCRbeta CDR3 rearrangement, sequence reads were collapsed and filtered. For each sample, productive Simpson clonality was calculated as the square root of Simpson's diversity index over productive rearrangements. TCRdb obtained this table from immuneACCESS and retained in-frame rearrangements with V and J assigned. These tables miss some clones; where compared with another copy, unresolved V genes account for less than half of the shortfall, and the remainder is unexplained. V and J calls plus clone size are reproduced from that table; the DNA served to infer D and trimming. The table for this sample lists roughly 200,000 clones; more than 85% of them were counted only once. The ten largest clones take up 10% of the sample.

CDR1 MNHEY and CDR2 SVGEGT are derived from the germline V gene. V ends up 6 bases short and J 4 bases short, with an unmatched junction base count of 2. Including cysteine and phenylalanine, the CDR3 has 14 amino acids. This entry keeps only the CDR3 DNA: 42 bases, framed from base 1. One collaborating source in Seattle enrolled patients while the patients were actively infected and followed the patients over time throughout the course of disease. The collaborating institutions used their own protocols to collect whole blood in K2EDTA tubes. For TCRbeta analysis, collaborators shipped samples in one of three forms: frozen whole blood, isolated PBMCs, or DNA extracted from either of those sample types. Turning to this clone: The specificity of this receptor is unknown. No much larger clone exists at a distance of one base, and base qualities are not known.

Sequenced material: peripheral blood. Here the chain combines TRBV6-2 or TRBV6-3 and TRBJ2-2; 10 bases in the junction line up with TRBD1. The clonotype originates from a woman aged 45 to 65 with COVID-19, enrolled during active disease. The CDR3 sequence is CASSGTGVTGELFF. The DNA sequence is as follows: TGTGCCAGCAGCGGGACAGGGGTCACCGGGGAGCTGTTTTTT.